These T cell receptor beta chains were read from a single sample in a study of sequential checkpoint blockade in melanoma. Profiled with immunoSEQ multiplex PCR; TCRdb holds only in-frame clones, not every one. Of some 30,000 clones in the sample, around 88% were seen once. The sample consisted of CD8+ T cells sorted from blood (inferred from file names), taken from a patient given nivolumab and ipilimumab in sequence. The source of these receptors is a human donor with melanoma. The CDR3 runs from the conserved cysteine through the conserved F or W. Fields, in order: V gene, J gene, clone size, CDR3 protein. The size entry is marked missing in some rows and otherwise reads once, few, many or a size class.

V gene: TRBV27; J gene: TRBJ1-4; clone size: NA; CDR3 protein: CASSLAGGGKLFF
V gene: TRBV7-6; J gene: TRBJ2-7; clone size: NA; CDR3 protein: CASSSLNYEQYF
V gene: TRBV9; J gene: TRBJ2-7; clone size: NA; CDR3 protein: CASSVGTGILYEQYF
V gene: TRBV2; J gene: TRBJ2-7; clone size: NA; CDR3 protein: CASIVESYEQYF
V gene: TRBV23-1; J gene: TRBJ2-5; clone size: NA; CDR3 protein: CASSQSRREDETQYF
V gene: TRBV18; J gene: TRBJ2-7; clone size: NA; CDR3 protein: CASSPDEGAYEQYF
V gene: TRBV5-1; J gene: TRBJ2-7; clone size: few; CDR3 protein: CASSLSSGGGYEQYF
V gene: TRBV28; J gene: TRBJ1-3; clone size: NA; CDR3 protein: CASSFDRSGNTIYF
V gene: TRBV5-1; J gene: TRBJ2-2; clone size: NA; CDR3 protein: CASSFGTASNTGELFF
V gene: TRBV27; J gene: TRBJ1-6; clone size: NA; CDR3 protein: CASSWRLFDSPLHF
V gene: TRBV11-2; J gene: TRBJ1-4; clone size: NA; CDR3 protein: CASSSPTGGVEKLFF
V gene: TRBV13; J gene: TRBJ2-5; clone size: NA; CDR3 protein: CASSPLGQGYETQYF
V gene: TRBV27; J gene: TRBJ2-5; clone size: NA; CDR3 protein: CASSFSPGGTQYF
V gene: TRBV7-2; J gene: TRBJ2-5; clone size: NA; CDR3 protein: CASSRLRAGETQYF
V gene: TRBV27; J gene: TRBJ2-7; clone size: NA; CDR3 protein: CASSPQGGEQYF
V gene: TRBV5-1; J gene: TRBJ2-1; clone size: NA; CDR3 protein: CASAQRGEDEQFF
V gene: TRBV4-3; J gene: TRBJ1-2; clone size: once; CDR3 protein: CASSLSDNANYGYTF
V gene: TRBV5-6; J gene: TRBJ2-3; clone size: medium-sized; CDR3 protein: CASSLFPATSTDTQYF
V gene: TRBV9; J gene: TRBJ2-7; clone size: NA; CDR3 protein: CASSGTSGGNPPGYEQYF
V gene: TRBV5-8; J gene: TRBJ1-5; clone size: medium-sized; CDR3 protein: CASSFTGVSSTYSNQPQHF
V gene: TRBV21-1; J gene: TRBJ1-6; clone size: medium-sized; CDR3 protein: CASWRSSYNSPLHF
V gene: TRBV4-2; J gene: TRBJ2-2; clone size: NA; CDR3 protein: CASSLGQGGTGELFF
V gene: TRBV19; J gene: TRBJ1-2; clone size: NA; CDR3 protein: CASSSQGYGYTF
V gene: TRBV7-9; J gene: TRBJ2-7; clone size: NA; CDR3 protein: CASSAVREQYF
V gene: TRBV13; J gene: TRBJ2-5; clone size: NA; CDR3 protein: CASSLGGAEETQYF
V gene: TRBV6-5; J gene: TRBJ2-7; clone size: NA; CDR3 protein: CASSYKSSSYEQYF
V gene: TRBV28; J gene: TRBJ1-1; clone size: NA; CDR3 protein: CASSLIGGTTEAFF
V gene: TRBV5-6; J gene: TRBJ2-3; clone size: NA; CDR3 protein: CASSLAGATLPDTQYF
V gene: TRBV15; J gene: TRBJ2-2; clone size: NA; CDR3 protein: CATSSTAGEVGTGELFF
V gene: TRBV19; J gene: TRBJ2-5; clone size: NA; CDR3 protein: CASSGKGTGFLETQYF
V gene: TRBV7-6; J gene: TRBJ2-7; clone size: NA; CDR3 protein: CASSLESGSLYEQYF
V gene: TRBV28; J gene: TRBJ2-7; clone size: NA; CDR3 protein: CASSLGRENYEQYF
V gene: TRBV5-4; J gene: TRBJ2-7; clone size: NA; CDR3 protein: CASSSLLYEQYF
V gene: TRBV4-1; J gene: TRBJ1-2; clone size: NA; CDR3 protein: CASSQQGARSYGYTF
V gene: TRBV13; J gene: TRBJ2-1; clone size: NA; CDR3 protein: CASSFAGVSDEQFF
V gene: TRBV7-8; J gene: TRBJ1-4; clone size: NA; CDR3 protein: CASSLIDRDIWRTNEKLFF
V gene: TRBV9; J gene: TRBJ2-7; clone size: NA; CDR3 protein: CASSLGTQAYEQYF
V gene: TRBV5-1; J gene: TRBJ2-2; clone size: NA; CDR3 protein: CASSFTSRPNTGELFF
V gene: TRBV7-9; J gene: TRBJ2-1; clone size: NA; CDR3 protein: CASSIPFLGERFF
V gene: TRBV21-1; J gene: TRBJ2-5; clone size: NA; CDR3 protein: CASSDGTSGQETQYF
V gene: TRBV2; J gene: TRBJ2-3; clone size: NA; CDR3 protein: CASSEGQGIFTDTQYF
V gene: TRBV28; J gene: TRBJ2-7; clone size: once; CDR3 protein: CASSQPGQGYHEQYF
V gene: TRBV4-1; J gene: TRBJ2-7; clone size: NA; CDR3 protein: CASSQEREGLEQYF
V gene: TRBV10-3; J gene: TRBJ2-5; clone size: NA; CDR3 protein: CAISDRGPQETQYF
V gene: TRBV4-3; J gene: TRBJ2-6; clone size: medium-sized; CDR3 protein: CASGRSGTGANVLTF
V gene: TRBV7-9; J gene: TRBJ2-1; clone size: NA; CDR3 protein: CASSRRGQPQFF
V gene: TRBV19; J gene: TRBJ2-6; clone size: NA; CDR3 protein: CASSFGHSGANVLTF
V gene: TRBV5-4; J gene: TRBJ1-2; clone size: NA; CDR3 protein: CASSKGGGSPYGYTF
V gene: TRBV10-3; J gene: TRBJ2-1; clone size: once; CDR3 protein: CAISESRETSSEQFF
V gene: TRBV19; J gene: TRBJ1-5; clone size: NA; CDR3 protein: CASSIMGTGNSNQPQHF
V gene: TRBV14; J gene: TRBJ2-7; clone size: NA; CDR3 protein: CASSQGQGLEQYF
V gene: TRBV7-9; J gene: TRBJ2-7; clone size: NA; CDR3 protein: CASSLTSGGAVYEQYF
V gene: TRBV6-4; J gene: TRBJ2-1; clone size: NA; CDR3 protein: CASSEIAGASYNEQFF
V gene: TRBV4-2; J gene: TRBJ2-7; clone size: NA; CDR3 protein: CASSLNRPGLAGDEQYF
V gene: TRBV27; J gene: TRBJ2-1; clone size: NA; CDR3 protein: CASSLIAGHRGDEQFF
V gene: TRBV4-2; J gene: TRBJ2-4; clone size: NA; CDR3 protein: CASSQDPSVGGSALKNIQYF
V gene: TRBV2; J gene: TRBJ1-1; clone size: NA; CDR3 protein: CASSEEHGFMNTEAFF
V gene: TRBV4-1; J gene: TRBJ2-3; clone size: medium-sized; CDR3 protein: CASTQTGTSFPDTQYF
V gene: TRBV28; J gene: TRBJ2-7; clone size: NA; CDR3 protein: CASSSLDSSYEQYF
V gene: TRBV15; J gene: TRBJ2-7; clone size: NA; CDR3 protein: CATSSLLEVEQYF